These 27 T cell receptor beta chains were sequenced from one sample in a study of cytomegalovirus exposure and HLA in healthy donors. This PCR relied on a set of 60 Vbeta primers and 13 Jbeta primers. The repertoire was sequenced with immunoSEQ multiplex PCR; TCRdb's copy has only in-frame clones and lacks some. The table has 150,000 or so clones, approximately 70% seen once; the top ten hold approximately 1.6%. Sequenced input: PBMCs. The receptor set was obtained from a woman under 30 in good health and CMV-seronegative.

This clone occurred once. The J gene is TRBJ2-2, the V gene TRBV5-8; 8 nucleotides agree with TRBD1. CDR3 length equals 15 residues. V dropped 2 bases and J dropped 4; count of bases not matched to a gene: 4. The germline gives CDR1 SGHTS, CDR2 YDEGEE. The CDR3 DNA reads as TGTGCCAGCAGCTTTGGGCAGGGGGCCACCGGGGAGCTGTTTTTT. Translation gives CASSFGQGATGELFF.

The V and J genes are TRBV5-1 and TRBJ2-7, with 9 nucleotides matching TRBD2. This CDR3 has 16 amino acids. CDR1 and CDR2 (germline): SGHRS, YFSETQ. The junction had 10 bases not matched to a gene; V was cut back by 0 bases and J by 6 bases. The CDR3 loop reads CASSLGLGGRAIEQYV. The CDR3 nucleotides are TGCGCCAGCAGCTTGGGACTGGGCGGGAGGGCGATCGAGCAGTACGTC.

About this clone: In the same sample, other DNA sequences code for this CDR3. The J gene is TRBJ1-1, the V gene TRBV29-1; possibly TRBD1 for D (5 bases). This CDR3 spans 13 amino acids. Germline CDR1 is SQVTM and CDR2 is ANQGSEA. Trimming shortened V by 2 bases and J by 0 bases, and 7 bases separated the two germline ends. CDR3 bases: TGCAGCGTTGAAAAGGGGCTGAACACTGAAGCTTTCTTT. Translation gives CSVEKGLNTEAFF.

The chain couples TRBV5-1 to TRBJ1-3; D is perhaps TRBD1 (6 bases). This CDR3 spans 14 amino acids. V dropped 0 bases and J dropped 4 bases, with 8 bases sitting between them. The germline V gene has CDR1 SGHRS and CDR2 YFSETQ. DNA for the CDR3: TGCGCCAGCAGCTTGGCGGGACACGGAAACACCATATATTTT. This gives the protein CASSLAGHGNTIYF.

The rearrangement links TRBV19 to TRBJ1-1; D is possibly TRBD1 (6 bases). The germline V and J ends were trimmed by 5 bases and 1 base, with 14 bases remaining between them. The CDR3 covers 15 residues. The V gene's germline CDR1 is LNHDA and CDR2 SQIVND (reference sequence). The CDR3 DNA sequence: TGTGCCAGTAGTGCCACAGGGATAGGGAACACTGAAGCTTTCTTT. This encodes CASSATGIGNTEAFF.

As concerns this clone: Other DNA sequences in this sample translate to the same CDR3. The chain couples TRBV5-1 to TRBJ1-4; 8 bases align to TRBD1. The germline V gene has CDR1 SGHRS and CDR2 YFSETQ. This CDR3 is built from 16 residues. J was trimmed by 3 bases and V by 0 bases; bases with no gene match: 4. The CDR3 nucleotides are TGCGCCAGCAGCTTGGGCGGACAGGGAGCTAATGAAAAACTGTTTTTT. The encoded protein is CASSLGGQGANEKLFF.

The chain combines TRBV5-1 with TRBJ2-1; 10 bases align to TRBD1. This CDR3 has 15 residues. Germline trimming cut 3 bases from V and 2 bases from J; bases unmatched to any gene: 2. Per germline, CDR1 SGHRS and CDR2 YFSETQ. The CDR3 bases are TGCGCCAGCAGCTGGGGGACAGGGGCCTACAATGAGCAGTTCTTC. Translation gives CASSWGTGAYNEQFF.

CDR3 amino acids: CASSPRLGGENTGELFF. For the CDR3, the DNA is TGTGCCAGCAGCCCACGGCTCGGGGGGGAGAACACCGGGGAGCTGTTTTTT. This rearrangement joins TRBV7-3 to TRBJ2-2; 8 positions match TRBD2. J lost 1 base, V lost 5 bases, and 9 bases had no gene match. This CDR3 region has 17 residues. In germline, CDR1 is SGHTA, CDR2 FQGTGA.

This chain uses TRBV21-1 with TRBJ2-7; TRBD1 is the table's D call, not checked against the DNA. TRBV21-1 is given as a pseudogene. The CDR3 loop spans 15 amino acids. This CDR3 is CASSPRDRDLHEQYV. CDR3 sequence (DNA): TGTGCCAGCAGCCCCCGGGACAGGGATCTTCACGAGCAGTACGTC.

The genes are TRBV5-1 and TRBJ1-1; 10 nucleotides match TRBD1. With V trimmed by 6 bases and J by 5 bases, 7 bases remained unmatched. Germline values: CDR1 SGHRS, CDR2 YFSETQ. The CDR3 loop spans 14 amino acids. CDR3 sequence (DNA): TGCGCCAGCAACTGGGACAGGGGAAGGACTGAAGCTTTCTTT. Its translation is CASNWDRGRTEAFF.

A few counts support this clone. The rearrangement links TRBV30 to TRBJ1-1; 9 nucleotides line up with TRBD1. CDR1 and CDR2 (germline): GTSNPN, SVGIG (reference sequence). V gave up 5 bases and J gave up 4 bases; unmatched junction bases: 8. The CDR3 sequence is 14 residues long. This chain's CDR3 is CAWSRDRASTEAFF. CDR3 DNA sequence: TGTGCCTGGTCCCGGGACAGGGCATCCACTGAAGCTTTCTTT.

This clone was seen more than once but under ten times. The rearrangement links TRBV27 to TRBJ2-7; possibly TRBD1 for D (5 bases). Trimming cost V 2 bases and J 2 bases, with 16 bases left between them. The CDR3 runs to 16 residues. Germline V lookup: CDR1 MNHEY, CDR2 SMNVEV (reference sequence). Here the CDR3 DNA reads TGTGCCAGCAGTTTAGTTGGGGCCACTTCCACCTACGAGCAGTACTTC. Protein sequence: CASSLVGATSTYEQYF.

CDR3 residues: CASSSRTSGINEQFF. In nucleotides, the CDR3 is TGTGCCAGCAGCTCCCGGACTAGCGGGATCAATGAGCAGTTCTTC. The chain employs TRBV7-9 and TRBJ2-1; 12 nucleotides match TRBD2. CDR1 is SEHNR and CDR2 is FQNEAQ in the germline V gene (reference sequence). The CDR3 extends over 15 amino acids. V lost 4 bases and J lost 6; bases outside the gene matches: 4.

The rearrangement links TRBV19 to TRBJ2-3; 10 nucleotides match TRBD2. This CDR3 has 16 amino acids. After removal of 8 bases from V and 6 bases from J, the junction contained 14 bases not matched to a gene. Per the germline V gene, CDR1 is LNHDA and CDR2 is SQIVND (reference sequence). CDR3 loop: CASSPRSGGAMDTQYF. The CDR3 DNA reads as TGTGCCAGTTCCCCCAGGAGCGGGGGGGCCATGGATACGCAGTATTTT.

The CDR3 coding sequence is TGTGCCAGCAGCTTTAGCGGGAGGCCAGATACGCAGTATTTT. It encodes CASSFSGRPDTQYF. The rearrangement uses TRBV11-3 and TRBJ2-3; 10 nucleotides match TRBD2. The germline V gene encodes CDR1 SGHNT and CDR2 YENEEA. This CDR3 has 14 amino acids. Trimming removed 3 bases from V and 4 bases from J; junction bases left unmatched: 1.

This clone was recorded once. The CDR3 region is CASSQELQGSFGYTF. The CDR3 DNA is TGTGCCAGCAGCCAAGAGTTACAGGGTTCGTTTGGCTACACCTTC. The chain employs TRBV4-2 and TRBJ1-2; possible D gene TRBD1, 6 bases. Deletions cut 0 bases from V and 7 bases from J, with 15 bases between. The CDR3 is 15 amino acids. The V gene's germline CDR1 is LGHNA and CDR2 YNFKEQ.

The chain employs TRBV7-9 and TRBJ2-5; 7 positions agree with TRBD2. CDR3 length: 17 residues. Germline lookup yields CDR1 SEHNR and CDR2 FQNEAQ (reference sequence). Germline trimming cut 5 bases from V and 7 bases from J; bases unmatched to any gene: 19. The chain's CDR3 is CASSPVGAGAWGVTQYF. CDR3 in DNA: TGTGCCAGCAGCCCGGTTGGGGCGGGAGCTTGGGGGGTGACCCAGTACTTC. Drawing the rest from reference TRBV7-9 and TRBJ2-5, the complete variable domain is DTGVSQNPRHKITKRGQNVTFRCDPISEHNRLYWYRQTLGQGPEFLTYFQNEAQLEKSRLLSDRFSAERPKGSFSTLEIQRTEQGDSAMYLCASSPVGAGAWGVTQYFGPGTRLLVL.

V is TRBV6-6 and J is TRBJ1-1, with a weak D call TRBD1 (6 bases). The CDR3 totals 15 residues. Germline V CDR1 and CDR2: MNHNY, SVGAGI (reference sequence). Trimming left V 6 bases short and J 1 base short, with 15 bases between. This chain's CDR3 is CASRAEPGQNTEAFF. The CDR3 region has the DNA TGTGCCAGCAGGGCAGAACCGGGACAGAACACTGAAGCTTTCTTT.

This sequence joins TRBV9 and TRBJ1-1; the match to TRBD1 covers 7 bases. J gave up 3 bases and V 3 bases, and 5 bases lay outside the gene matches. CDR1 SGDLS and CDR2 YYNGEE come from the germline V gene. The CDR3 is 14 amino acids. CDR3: CASSGQGVYTEAFF. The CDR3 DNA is TGTGCCAGCAGCGGTCAGGGGGTTTACACTGAAGCTTTCTTT. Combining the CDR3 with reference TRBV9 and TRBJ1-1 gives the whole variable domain DSGVTQTPKHLITATGQRVTLRCSPRSGDLSVYWYQQSLDQGLQFLIQYYNGEERAKGNILERFSAQQFPDLHSELNLSSLELGDSALYFCASSGQGVYTEAFFGQGTRLTVV.

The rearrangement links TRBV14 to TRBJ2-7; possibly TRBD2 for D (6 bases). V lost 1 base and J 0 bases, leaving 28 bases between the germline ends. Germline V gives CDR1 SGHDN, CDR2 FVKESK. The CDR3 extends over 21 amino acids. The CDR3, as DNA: TGTGCCAGCAGCCAAGTCCAAGCCGGGACTTACGTACGGGGGACCTCCTACGAGCAGTACTTC. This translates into CASSQVQAGTYVRGTSYEQYF.

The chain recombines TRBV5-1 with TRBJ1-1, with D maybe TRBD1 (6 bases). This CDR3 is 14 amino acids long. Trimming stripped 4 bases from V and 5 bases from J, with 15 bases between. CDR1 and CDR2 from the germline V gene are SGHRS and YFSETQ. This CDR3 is CASSLTGLETEAFF. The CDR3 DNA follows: TGCGCCAGCAGCCTAACAGGGCTTGAGACTGAAGCTTTCTTT.

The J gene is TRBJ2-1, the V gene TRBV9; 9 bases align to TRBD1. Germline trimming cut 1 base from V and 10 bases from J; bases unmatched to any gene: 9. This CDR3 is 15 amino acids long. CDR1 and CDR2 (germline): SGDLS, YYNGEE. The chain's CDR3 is CASSVITGGGHEQFF. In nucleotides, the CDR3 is TGTGCCAGCAGCGTAATTACAGGGGGCGGACACGAGCAGTTCTTC.

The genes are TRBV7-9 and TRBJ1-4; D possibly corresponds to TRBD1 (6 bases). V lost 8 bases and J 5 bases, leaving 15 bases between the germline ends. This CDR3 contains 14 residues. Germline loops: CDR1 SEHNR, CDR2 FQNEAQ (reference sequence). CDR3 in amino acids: CASLLTGINEKLFF. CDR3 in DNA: TGTGCCAGCCTCCTGACAGGCATAAATGAAAAACTGTTTTTT.

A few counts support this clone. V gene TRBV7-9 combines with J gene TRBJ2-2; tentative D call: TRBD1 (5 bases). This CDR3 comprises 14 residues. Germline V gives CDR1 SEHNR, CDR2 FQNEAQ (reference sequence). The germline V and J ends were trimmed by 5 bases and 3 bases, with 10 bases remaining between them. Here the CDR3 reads CASSVDSYTGELFF. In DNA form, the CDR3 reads TGTGCCAGCAGCGTAGACAGTTACACCGGGGAGCTGTTTTTT.

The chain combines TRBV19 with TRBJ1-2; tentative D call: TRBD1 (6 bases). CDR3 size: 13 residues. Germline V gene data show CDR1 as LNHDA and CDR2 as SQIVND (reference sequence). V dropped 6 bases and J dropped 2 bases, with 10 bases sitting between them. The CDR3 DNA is TGTGCCAGTAGAACAGGGTTAAACTATGGCTACACCTTC. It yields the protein CASRTGLNYGYTF. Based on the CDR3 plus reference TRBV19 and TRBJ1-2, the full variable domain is DGGITQSPKYLFRKEGQNVTLSCEQNLNHDAMYWYRQDPGQGLRLIYYSQIVNDFQKGDIAEGYSVSREKKESFPLTVTSAQKNPTAFYLCASRTGLNYGYTFGSGTRLTVV.

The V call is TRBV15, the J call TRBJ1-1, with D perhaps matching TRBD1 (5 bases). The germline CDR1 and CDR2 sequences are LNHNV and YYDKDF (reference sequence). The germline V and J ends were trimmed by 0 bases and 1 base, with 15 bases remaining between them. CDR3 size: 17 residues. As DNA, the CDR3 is TGTGCCACCAGCAGAGAGTTTGGAGTACAGGCGAACACTGAAGCTTTCTTT. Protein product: CATSREFGVQANTEAFF.

The CDR3 reads CASSYWGTSVSNEQFF. In DNA form, the CDR3 reads TGTGCCAGCAGTTACTGGGGAACTAGCGTTTCCAATGAGCAGTTCTTC. The chain links TRBV6-6 to TRBJ2-1, with TRBD2 matching over 7 bases. Germline loops: CDR1 MNHNY, CDR2 SVGAGI (reference sequence). This CDR3 is 16 amino acids long. Losses at the gene ends were 1 base for V and 6 bases for J; bases not matched to a gene: 9.